These T cell receptor beta chains were read from a single sample in a study of blood T cell repertoires in COVID-19. The table came from immunoSEQ multiplex PCR; TCRdb's copy has only in-frame clones and leaves some out. The table includes some 100,000 clones, about 90% detected once. Sequencing was done on a sample of peripheral blood. These receptors all stem from a human donor in a cohort sampled during active COVID-19. The CDR3 runs from the conserved cysteine through the conserved F or W. The D gene is left open where the match is weak. Part of the rows lack a size; the others show once, few, many or a class for expanded clones.

TRBJ1-1,.,TRBV5-1,.,TGCGCCAGCAGACGCCAGGAGAACACTGAAGCTTTCTTT,CASRRQENTEAFF
TRBJ2-5,.,TRBV7-9,.,TGTGCCAGCAGCTTACCGGGGTACCAAGAGACCCAGTACTTC,CASSLPGYQETQYF
TRBJ1-2,.,TRBV4-3,TRBD1,TGCGCCAGCAGCCAAGCGACAGGGTCGGTCTATGGCTACACCTTC,CASSQATGSVYGYTF
TRBJ2-1,.,TRBV5-4,TRBD1,TGTGCCAGCAGCTTGGCGGGACAGGGGGCTATTGAGCAGTTCTTC,CASSLAGQGAIEQFF
TRBJ2-7,.,TRBV9,.,TGTGCCAGCAGCCCCACAGGGAAAGGACACTACGAGCAGTACTTC,CASSPTGKGHYEQYF
TRBJ1-3,few,TRBV7-9,TRBD1,TGTGCCAGCAGCTTTCGGACGGGACAGAGCTCTGGAAACACCATATATTTT,CASSFRTGQSSGNTIYF
TRBJ1-3,.,TRBV4-1,TRBD1,TGCGCCAGCAGCTTACAGGGGGAGGTGGCTGGAAACACCATATATTTT,CASSLQGEVAGNTIYF
TRBJ1-1,few,TRBV28,TRBD1,TGTGCCAGCAGTCTAACACAGGGGGCGACTGAAGCTTTCTTT,CASSLTQGATEAFF
TRBJ2-1,.,TRBV27,TRBD2,TGTGCCAGCAGTTTTTATAGCGGGAGGGCGGGCAATGAGCAGTTCTTC,CASSFYSGRAGNEQFF
TRBJ2-7,.,TRBV5-1,.,TGCGCCAGCAGCTTGGGGCCAGGGACACGGTCCCGGGAGCAGTACTTC,CASSLGPGTRSREQYF
TRBJ2-5,.,TRBV9,TRBD2,TGTGCCAGCAGCGTAGCTAGCGGGAGGTCGGGCGAGACCCAGTACTTC,CASSVASGRSGETQYF
TRBJ2-2,.,TRBV4-1,TRBD1,TGCGCCAGCAGCTTGGGTGGGACAGCCACCGGGGAGCTGTTTTTT,CASSLGGTATGELFF
TRBJ1-2,.,TRBV28,TRBD1,TGTGCCAGCAGTTTTCGGGGACAGGGCTACACCTTC,CASSFRGQGYTF
TRBJ1-2,.,TRBV6-5,.,TGTGCCAGCAGTTACTCGACCAGGAACTATGGCTACACCTTC,CASSYSTRNYGYTF
TRBJ2-7,few,TRBV7-9,.,TGTGCCAGCGGGGGGTACTCCTACGAGCAGTACTTC,CASGGYSYEQYF
TRBJ2-5,.,TRBV29-1,TRBD2,TGCAGCGGGGGGTTTGGTAGCGGGTCCCAAGAGACCCAGTACTTC,CSGGFGSGSQETQYF
TRBJ2-7,.,TRBV3-1/TRBV3-2,TRBD2,TGTGCCAGCAGCCAACCGACTAGCGGGGGGAGACCCTACGAGCAGTACTTC,CASSQPTSGGRPYEQYF
TRBJ2-7,.,TRBV11-3,.,TGTGCCAGCAGCCCCAGACTGGGCTACGAGCAGTACTTC,CASSPRLGYEQYF
TRBJ2-3,.,TRBV2,.,TGTGCCAGCAGACAGATTCGGACAGGCACAGATACGCAGTATTTT,CASRQIRTGTDTQYF
TRBJ1-5,.,TRBV5-1,.,TGCGCCAGCAGCTTGGAGGGGGAAGGGCCCCAGCATTTT,CASSLEGEGPQHF
TRBJ1-5,.,TRBV20-1,TRBD1,TGCAGTGCTAGTGGGGACAGGGGGGCGTATCAGCCCCAGCATTTT,CSASGDRGAYQPQHF
TRBJ2-7,.,TRBV7-9,TRBD2,TGTGCCAGCAGCTTGGGACTAGCGGTCTCCTACGAGCAGTACTTC,CASSLGLAVSYEQYF
TRBJ1-2,.,TRBV10-3,TRBD1,TGTGCCATCAGTGAGTCGTGGGGACAGGGGGCTGCCTATGGCTACACCTTC,CAISESWGQGAAYGYTF
TRBJ1-2,few,TRBV7-9,.,TGTGCCAGCAGCTTATCTGGGGCGTTCTATGGCTACACCTTC,CASSLSGAFYGYTF
TRBJ2-7,.,TRBV4-2,TRBD2,TGTGCCAGCAGCCAAGAAGGGACTAGCGGGGGGCTCCTTACCTACGAGCAGTACTTC,CASSQEGTSGGLLTYEQYF
TRBJ2-3,.,TRBV6-6,.,TGTGCCAGCAGTTACGGTCGGTCCGGGGATACGCAGTATTTT,CASSYGRSGDTQYF
TRBJ2-3,.,TRBV7-2,TRBD2,TGTGCCAGCAGCTTCTTTAGCGGGACGACCTTGACTAGCACAGATACGCAGTATTTT,CASSFFSGTTLTSTDTQYF
TRBJ1-5,.,TRBV14,.,TGTGCCAGCAGCCAAAATGCCGGTCAGCCCCAGCATTTT,CASSQNAGQPQHF
TRBJ2-3,.,TRBV2,TRBD1,TGTGCCAGCAGTAGACGTCCCGGGACAGGGATTGAGCAGTATTTT,CASSRRPGTGIEQYF
TRBJ1-6,.,TRBV28,TRBD1,TGTGCCAGCAGTACGCCGGGACAGGCCTCCTATAATTCACCCCTCCACTTT,CASSTPGQASYNSPLHF
TRBJ1-2,.,TRBV6-4,.,TGTGCCAGCAGTGGGGGGGGGCAGGATGGCTACACCTTC,CASSGGGQDGYTF
TRBJ2-5,.,TRBV7-3,TRBD2,TGTGCCAGCAGCTTAACTAGCGGGGAGACCCAGTACTTC,CASSLTSGETQYF
TRBJ2-1,.,TRBV5-4,TRBD2,TGTGCCAGCAGCTTGAATCTTCTAGCGGGGGGGCTCACTGAGCAGTTCTTC,CASSLNLLAGGLTEQFF
TRBJ2-7,.,TRBV10-3,.,TGTGCCATCAGTGCACAGGGATCATACGAGCAGTACTTC,CAISAQGSYEQYF
TRBJ1-2,.,TRBV25-1,TRBD1,TGTGCCAGCAGTGAATCCCTTGGACAGGGGGCGGGTTATGGCTACACCTTC,CASSESLGQGAGYGYTF
TRBJ2-2,.,TRBV2,.,TGTGCCAGCAGTCCCCTACCGGCCGGGGAGCTGTTTTTT,CASSPLPAGELFF
TRBJ2-3,.,TRBV7-9,TRBD2,TGTGCCAGCAGCCCGACTAGCCCGACGCGGGTGAAGCAGTATTTT,CASSPTSPTRVKQYF
TRBJ2-2,.,TRBV24-1,.,TGTGCCACCAGTGACCCGGTCAGGGGCGCCGGGGAGCTGTTTTTT,CATSDPVRGAGELFF
TRBJ2-6,.,TRBV28,.,TGTGCCAGCAGTTTGATGAGCTCTGGGGCCAACGTCCTGACTTTC,CASSLMSSGANVLTF
TRBJ2-2,.,TRBV10-3,.,TGTGCCGGTAGGCGGGGAAACACCGGGGAGCTGTTTTTT,CAGRRGNTGELFF